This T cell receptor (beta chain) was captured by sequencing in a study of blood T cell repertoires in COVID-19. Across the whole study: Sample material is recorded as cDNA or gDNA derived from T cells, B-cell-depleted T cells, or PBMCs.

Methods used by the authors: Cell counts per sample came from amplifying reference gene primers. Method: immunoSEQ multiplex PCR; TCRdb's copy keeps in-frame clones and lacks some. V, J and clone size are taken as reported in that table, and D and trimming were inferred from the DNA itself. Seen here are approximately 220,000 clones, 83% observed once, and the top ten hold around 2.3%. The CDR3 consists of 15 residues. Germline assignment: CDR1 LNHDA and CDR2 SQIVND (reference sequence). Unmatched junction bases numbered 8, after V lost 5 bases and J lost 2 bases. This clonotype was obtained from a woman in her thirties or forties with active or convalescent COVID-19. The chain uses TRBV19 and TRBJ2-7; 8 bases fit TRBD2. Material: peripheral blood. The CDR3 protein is CASSLRDSGAYEQYF. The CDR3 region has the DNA TGTGCCAGTAGTCTCCGGGATAGCGGGGCCTACGAGCAGTACTTC.